This T cell receptor beta chain was sequenced during a study of blood T cell repertoires in COVID-19 (dated by TCRdb to about 2020). Regarding the complete study: The collaborator samples originated in the United States, Italy and Spain and spanned the acute and convalescent phases of COVID-19. The repertoires were made available in a free public database intended to serve as a resource for research on the immune response to SARS-CoV-2. Where available, HLA class I and class II types were obtained from metadata supplied by the sample provider rather than from assay-based typing. The sample metadata nearly always contained a de-identified subject ID, COVID-19 status, age in years and sex. Samples came from the ongoing ImmuneRACE study (first 160 participants) plus 1,254 subjects from 6 global collaborators. The dataset comprised deeply sampled blood TCRbeta repertoires from subjects exposed to, actively infected with, or recovered from COVID-19. The material from the prospective study consisted of cDNA or gDNA derived from T cells, B-cell-depleted T cells, or PBMCs.

Participants in the prospective study were aged about 18 to 89 years, lived in about two dozen United States geographic areas, and enrolled through a virtual design. In the prospective study, participants were assigned to cohorts based on the clinical history participants reported in a screening survey and a study questionnaire. Recovered participants in ImmuneRACE Cohort 3 were defined as having two consecutive negative NP/OP PCR tests, clearance from a healthcare professional, or resolution of symptoms. In the prospective study, mobile phlebotomists collected whole blood, serum and a nasopharyngeal or oropharyngeal swab from each participant. Over an approximately 2-month period, participants in the prospective study had the option of providing additional blood draws and questionnaires. Before DNA extraction, blood samples from the prospective study were shipped at room temperature or frozen.

The immunoSEQ Assay, a bias-controlled multiplex PCR, was used to amplify TCRbeta CDR3 regions from genomic DNA. As for the original processing: Nucleated cell counts per sample were estimated from amplification of reference gene primers within the assay. Sequence reads were collapsed and filtered to measure the absolute abundance of every unique TCRbeta CDR3 rearrangement. Productive Simpson clonality was computed per sample as the square root of Simpson's diversity index over productive rearrangements. Held by TCRdb, this immuneACCESS table contains in-frame sequences only and omits some clones. Under half of the omission traces to an unresolved V gene where checked; the cause of the rest is unknown. V and J calls and clone size are copied from that table; D and trimming were computed from the DNA. This sample comprises 160,000 or so clones, 80% to 90% of them detected only once. In total, the top ten clones hold about 16% of the sample.

As regards this clone: What this receptor recognizes is not known. One base away there is no much larger clone; base qualities are not given.

Study-level results and caveats: The amount of clinical and demographic metadata varied by source and participant and was provided uncurated.

Including the terminal cysteine and phenylalanine, the CDR3 comprises 12 residues. The DNA shown is the 36-base CDR3, in frame from base 1. V was cut back by 3 bases and J by 8 bases, leaving a gap of 10 bases between them. The germline V gene (reference sequence) supplies CDR1 LGHDT and CDR2 YNNKEL. The sequencing input was PBMCs or T cells enriched from blood (not recorded which). The rearrangement joined TRBV3-1 (or the pseudogene TRBV3-2) to TRBJ1-1; no D gene call is confident. This TCR derives from a man aged 50 to 59 who had recovered from COVID-19. The CDR3 region has the sequence CASSQPGNEAFF. The DNA is as follows: TGTGCCAGCAGCCAGCCAGGTAACGAAGCTTTCTTT.